This T cell receptor (beta chain) was documented in a study of blood T cell repertoires in COVID-19. Study-wide context: Nucleic acid was either cDNA or gDNA, and it came from T cells, B-cell-depleted T cells, or PBMCs.

Per the original methods: By means of reference gene primer amplification, nucleated cell counts were estimated. The table came from immunoSEQ multiplex PCR; TCRdb's copy has only in-frame clones and leaves some out. V, J and clone size reflect that table, while D and trimming were determined from the DNA. The sample has fewer than 150,000 clones, approximately 80% seen once. Material: peripheral blood. The source of this sequence is a man in his sixties who had recovered from COVID-19.

In nucleotides, the CDR3 is TGTGCCAGCAGCTCCAAGACTAGCGGGGGAAGCTACGAGCAGTACTTC. This encodes CASSSKTSGGSYEQYF. The V gene is TRBV11-2, the J gene TRBJ2-7; 12 bases fit TRBD2. The CDR3 spans 16 residues. V gave up 4 bases and J gave up 3 bases; unmatched junction bases: 7. Looked up from germline, CDR1 is SGHAT and CDR2 is FQNNGV.